These 32 T cell receptor beta chains came from one sample sequenced in a study of response to subunit inactivated influenza vaccine. TCRdb itself ran the RT-PCR reads through MiXCR, one entry per CDR3 protein. This sample carries 610,000 or so distinct CDR3 sequences, about 15% of them seen once, and the ten largest clones take 11%. Sample: PBMCs from blood, taken roughly 12 days after vaccination. Every receptor here comes from a man in his forties or fifties who received an inactivated influenza vaccine.

This clonotype came up a few times. This rearrangement joins TRBV20-1 to TRBJ2-3, with 8 bases matching TRBD2. This CDR3 comprises 16 residues. With 3 bases clipped from V and 10 bases from J, the junction kept 18 bases outside the gene matches. Germline-derived CDR1 and CDR2 are DFQATT and SNEGSKA (reference sequence). CDR3 sequence: CSARDPGTRGFSAQYF. DNA of the CDR3: TGCAGTGCTAGGGATCCCGGGACTAGAGGGTTCTCTGCGCAGTATTTT.

This clonotype was seen a few times. The rearrangement links TRBV11-2 to TRBJ2-3; 7 positions match TRBD2. V lost 1 base and J lost 2; bases outside the gene matches: 6. The germline V gene encodes CDR1 SGHAT and CDR2 FQNNGV. CDR3 length: 16 amino acids. This CDR3 is CASSLGPSGTTDTQYF. The CDR3, as DNA: TGTGCCAGCAGCTTAGGTCCTAGCGGAACCACAGATACGCAGTATTTT. Full variable domain (outside the CDR3, taken from reference TRBV11-2 and TRBJ2-3): EAGVAQSPRYKIIEKRQSVAFWCNPISGHATLYWYQQILGQGPKLLIQFQNNGVVDDSQLPKDRFSAERLKGVDSTLKIQPAKLEDSAVYLCASSLGPSGTTDTQYFGPGTRLTVL.

This clonotype was detected only a few times. The V and J genes are TRBV5-1 and TRBJ2-7; TRBD2 aligns across 10 bases. Germline lookup yields CDR1 SGHRS and CDR2 YFSETQ. After removal of 5 bases from V and 7 bases from J, the junction contained 9 bases not matched to a gene. The CDR3 sequence is 14 residues long. The CDR3 DNA is TGCGCCAGCAGGGGGGGGCTAGCGGGAGAAGAGCAGTACTTC. Its translation is CASRGGLAGEEQYF.

The sample holds a few counts of this clonotype. This chain joins TRBV2 and TRBJ2-1; possible D gene TRBD1, 6 bases. This CDR3 spans 15 amino acids. Germline values: CDR1 SNHLY, CDR2 FYNNEI. The V end lost 0 bases, the J end lost 3 bases, and 9 bases lay between the germline ends. The CDR3 spells CASSEARGGYNEQFF. CDR3 sequence (DNA): TGTGCCAGCAGTGAAGCGCGAGGGGGCTACAATGAGCAGTTCTTC. The variable domain in full, with the rest retrieved from reference TRBV2 and TRBJ2-1, is EPEVTQTPSHQVTQMGQEVILRCVPISNHLYFYWYRQILGQKVEFLVSFYNNEISEKSEIFDDQFSVERPDGSNFTLKIRSTKLEDSAMYFCASSEARGGYNEQFFGPGTRLTVL.

This clonotype has only a few counts. V and J are TRBV20-1 and TRBJ1-3; D is unresolved. Trimming shortened V by 2 bases and J by 6 bases, and 11 bases separated the two germline ends. CDR1 is DFQATT and CDR2 is SNEGSKA in the germline V gene (reference sequence). This CDR3 has 13 amino acids. The DNA of the CDR3 is TGCAGTGCTAGATCGGGAGAGACAAACACCATATATTTT. This translates into CSARSGETNTIYF.

This clonotype was observed a handful of times. This rearrangement joins TRBV20-1 to TRBJ2-1; 11 bases fit TRBD2. Germline CDR1 reads DFQATT; CDR2 reads SNEGSKA (reference sequence). This CDR3 has 15 residues. With 3 bases clipped from V and 6 bases from J, the junction kept 7 bases outside the gene matches. The CDR3 nucleotides read TGCAGTGCTAGTGACCTAGCGGGAGGTTTCAATGAGCAGTTCTTC. The encoded protein is CSASDLAGGFNEQFF.

V and J are TRBV12-3 or TRBV12-4 and TRBJ2-3; 10 bases match TRBD2. This CDR3 spans 15 amino acids. V was clipped by 6 bases and J by 3 bases; unmatched bases: 6. CDR3 residues: CASRYTSGETDTQYF. CDR3 bases: TGTGCCAGCAGGTATACTAGCGGGGAGACAGATACGCAGTATTTT.

The chain carries TRBV11-2 and TRBJ2-1; 13 bases map to TRBD2. The CDR3 totals 18 residues. V dropped 2 bases and J dropped 3; count of bases not matched to a gene: 7. CDR1 is SGHAT, CDR2 FQNNGV, per germline. The CDR3 loop is CASSLNRLAGGYYNEQFF. The DNA for the CDR3 is TGTGCCAGCAGCTTAAATCGACTAGCGGGAGGCTACTACAATGAGCAGTTCTTC.

The chain uses TRBV6-2 or TRBV6-3 and TRBJ2-2, with a possible D match to TRBD2 (6 bases). Between the trimmed V and J ends, which lost 3 bases and 3 bases, there was a span of 11 bases. The germline gives CDR1 MNHEY, CDR2 SVGEGT. The CDR3 length is 15 residues. CDR3 in DNA: TGTGCCAGCAGTTATATCGGGACTTACACCGGGGAGCTGTTTTTT. Amino acid sequence: CASSYIGTYTGELFF.

This clonotype was detected a few times. V and J are TRBV6-4 and TRBJ1-1; TRBD1 matches 9 bases. In germline, CDR1 is MRHNA, CDR2 SNTAGT. V trimming: 0 bases; J trimming: 11 bases; junction bases outside the gene matches: 7. The length of the CDR3 is 14 residues. The CDR3: CASSDSGTGTVAFF. CDR3 bases: TGTGCCAGCAGTGACTCAGGGACAGGGACGGTGGCTTTCTTT.

This clonotype has more than one count but fewer than ten. CDR3 DNA: TGCGCCAGCAGCCCCGGGACAGGATTCTACAATGAGCAGTTCTTC. Translating gives CASSPGTGFYNEQFF. J is TRBJ2-1 and V is TRBV4-3; TRBD1 matches at 8 bases. Germline lookup yields CDR1 LGHNA and CDR2 YSLEER. The CDR3 extends over 15 amino acids. V lost 4 bases, J lost 3 bases, and 5 bases stayed unmatched.

There are a few counts of this clonotype. The chain carries TRBV12-3 or TRBV12-4 and TRBJ2-1; 10 nucleotides align to TRBD2. The CDR3 runs 15 residues. V shed 1 base and J 8 bases; nucleotides not matched to a gene: 5. The CDR3 loop is CASSLGLAGDDEQFF. The CDR3 DNA reads TGTGCCAGCAGTTTAGGTCTAGCGGGAGACGATGAGCAGTTCTTC.

This clonotype was recorded many times. The CDR3 nucleotides read TGCGCCAGCAGCTTGGCCCCACAGGGAAACACCGGGGAGCTGTTTTTT. Encoded protein: CASSLAPQGNTGELFF. The chain is built from TRBV5-1 and TRBJ2-2, with a tentative D call TRBD1 (6 bases). The CDR3 runs 16 residues. CDR1 and CDR2 from the germline V gene are SGHRS and YFSETQ. V lost 0 bases to trimming and J lost 2 bases, with 11 bases between them.

This clonotype occurred a few times. V and J are TRBV20-1 and TRBJ1-2; D is ambiguous. This CDR3 region has 13 residues. V was shortened by 1 base and J by 4 bases, with 10 bases between the two germline ends. Germline V lookup: CDR1 DFQATT, CDR2 SNEGSKA (reference sequence). CDR3 DNA sequence: TGCAGTGCTAGAGGCCCGATAGTCTATGGCTACACCTTC. The encoded protein is CSARGPIVYGYTF.

The chain recombines TRBV6-4 with TRBJ2-3; no firm D call. V lost 3 bases and J 0 bases, leaving 10 bases between the germline ends. Per germline, CDR1 MRHNA and CDR2 SNTAGT. The CDR3 is 15 amino acids. The CDR3 nucleotides are TGTGCCAGCAGTGAGGTAGCCTCAAGCACAGATACGCAGTATTTT. It encodes CASSEVASSTDTQYF.

The rearrangement uses TRBV30 and TRBJ2-5; a weak D match, TRBD1 (6 bases). The V gene lost 3 bases and the J gene lost 0 bases, with 14 bases spanning the gap. Looked up from germline, CDR1 is GTSNPN and CDR2 is SVGIG (reference sequence). CDR3 size: 15 residues. In DNA, the CDR3 is TGTGCCTGGAGACCGGGACAAGCGTACCAAGAGACCCAGTACTTC. It codes for CAWRPGQAYQETQYF.

CDR3 residues: CASSFLGPSEAFF. DNA for the CDR3: TGTGCCAGCAGTTTCCTAGGGCCGAGTGAAGCTTTCTTT. The genes are TRBV27 and TRBJ1-1; D is ambiguous. CDR1 and CDR2 (germline): MNHEY, SMNVEV (reference sequence). Trimming pared 3 bases from V and 7 bases from J, leaving 12 bases between. The CDR3 spans 13 residues.

This chain uses TRBV3-1 with TRBJ2-1; the match to TRBD2 covers 8 bases. Trimming at V came to 2 bases and at J to 0 bases, leaving 3 bases not matched to a gene. The CDR3 runs to 16 residues. Germline CDR1 LGHDT, CDR2 YNNKEL (reference sequence). The CDR3 sequence is CASSQTRGGSYNEQFF. The CDR3, as DNA: TGTGCCAGCAGCCAAACACGGGGGGGCTCCTACAATGAGCAGTTCTTC.

This clonotype was detected a few times. This rearrangement joins TRBV12-3 or TRBV12-4 to TRBJ1-6, with D unresolved. Trimming left V 6 bases short and J 8 bases short, with 17 bases between. This CDR3 has 15 residues. Here the CDR3 reads CASSDQVGIDSPLHF. Written as DNA, the CDR3 is TGTGCCAGCAGCGACCAGGTGGGGATTGATTCACCCCTCCACTTT.

This clonotype turned up a few times. The chain recombines TRBV29-1 with TRBJ2-7; 11 bases map to TRBD2. V shed 7 bases, J shed 7 bases, and the junction held 6 bases outside the gene matches. Germline V gene data show CDR1 as SQVTM and CDR2 as ANQGSEA. The CDR3 is made up of 12 amino acids. The CDR3 is CSATSGSKEQYF. The CDR3 DNA reads as TGCAGCGCAACTAGCGGGAGTAAGGAGCAGTACTTC.

This clonotype was picked up a small number of times. This chain's CDR3 is CASSTRVTGLAYNEQFF. For the CDR3, the DNA is TGTGCCAGCTCAACGCGGGTTACAGGGTTGGCCTACAATGAGCAGTTCTTC. The J gene is TRBJ2-1, the V gene TRBV18; a possible D gene is TRBD1 (6 bases). Looked up from germline, CDR1 is KGHSH and CDR2 is LQKENI. Trimming shortened V by 5 bases and J by 2 bases, and 19 bases separated the two germline ends. This CDR3 comprises 17 residues.

This clonotype was seen a few times. The rearrangement uses TRBV7-8 and TRBJ1-5; no clear D gene. Germline lookup yields CDR1 SGHVS and CDR2 FQNEAQ. V was clipped by 1 base and J by 6 bases, with 10 bases between them. The CDR3 has 14 amino acids. CDR3 amino acids: CASSLGAGSQPQHF. DNA for the CDR3: TGTGCCAGCAGCTTAGGGGCAGGATCTCAGCCCCAGCATTTT.

The chain couples TRBV5-1 to TRBJ2-7, with D hard to call. CDR1 and CDR2 (germline): SGHRS, YFSETQ. Trimming shortened V by 3 bases and J by 3 bases, and 16 bases separated the two germline ends. The CDR3 is 15 amino acids. Here the CDR3 reads CASSSQVGRLYEQYF. CDR3 sequence (DNA): TGCGCCAGCAGCTCCCAGGTGGGTAGGCTCTACGAGCAGTACTTC.

This clonotype was picked up many times. The rearrangement uses TRBV5-1 and TRBJ2-1, with 8 positions matching TRBD1. Germline V gene data show CDR1 as SGHRS and CDR2 as YFSETQ. The CDR3 spans 13 residues. The V segment lost 4 bases and the J segment 4 bases; nucleotides outside the gene matches: 1. Here the CDR3 reads CASSRDRYNEQFF. CDR3 nucleotides: TGCGCCAGCAGCAGGGACAGGTACAATGAGCAGTTCTTC.

This clonotype has a handful of counts. The V gene is TRBV5-1, the J gene TRBJ2-3; the match to TRBD2 covers 10 bases. The CDR3 is 15 residues long. The J segment lost 6 bases and the V segment lost 4 bases, leaving 8 bases of the junction unmatched. The germline gives CDR1 SGHRS, CDR2 YFSETQ. The CDR3 DNA reads TGCGCCAGCAGCGACCTAGCGGGAGTAAGTGATACGCAGTATTTT. Encoded protein: CASSDLAGVSDTQYF.

This clonotype came up a few times. This sequence joins TRBV28 and TRBJ2-7; the match to TRBD1 covers 8 bases. Germline V gene lookup returns CDR1 MDHEN and CDR2 SYDVKM. V gave up 2 bases and J gave up 0 bases; unmatched junction bases: 6. The CDR3 sequence is 16 residues long. The CDR3 DNA sequence: TGTGCCAGCAGTTTAAAGACAGGGGAAGGCTCCTACGAGCAGTACTTC. Its translation: CASSLKTGEGSYEQYF.

This clonotype was seen more than once but under ten times. The chain employs TRBV12-3 or TRBV12-4 and TRBJ2-1; 8 bases match TRBD2. V lost 7 bases to trimming and J lost 7 bases; unmatched junction nucleotides: 12. The CDR3 has 15 residues. The CDR3 nucleotides read TGTGCCAGCAATAAACCCAGCGGGAGAGGTAATGAGCAGTTCTTC. Translating gives CASNKPSGRGNEQFF.

This clonotype has a count of ten or more. The rearrangement links TRBV7-8 to TRBJ2-1, with D possibly TRBD1 on 6 matching bases. The V gene lost 5 bases and the J gene lost 8 bases, with 13 bases spanning the gap. Germline lookup yields CDR1 SGHVS and CDR2 FQNEAQ. CDR3 length: 13 residues. CDR3 DNA: TGTGCCAGCAGCGCGAAACAGGGCTATGAGCAGTTCTTC. It yields the protein CASSAKQGYEQFF.

The rearrangement joins TRBV7-2 to TRBJ2-3; D is undetermined. This CDR3 spans 15 amino acids. V gave up 5 bases and J gave up 0 bases, with 12 bases separating them. The germline CDR1 and CDR2 sequences are SGHTA and FQGNSA. As DNA, the CDR3 is TGTGCCAGCAGCCCCAGGAGATTGAGCACAGATACGCAGTATTTT. Encoded protein: CASSPRRLSTDTQYF.

The V call is TRBV5-1, the J call TRBJ2-7; TRBD1 matches at 7 bases. Unmatched junction bases numbered 20, after V lost 8 bases and J lost 3 bases. The CDR3 has 17 residues. Germline V gene data show CDR1 as SGHRS and CDR2 as YFSETQ. CDR3 DNA sequence: TGCGCCAGTAACAAGGGCGTTTGGGAACAGGGGAACTACGAGCAGTACTTC. It specifies CASNKGVWEQGNYEQYF. Drawing the rest from reference TRBV5-1 and TRBJ2-7, the complete variable domain is KAGVTQTPRYLIKTRGQQVTLSCSPISGHRSVSWYQQTPGQGLQFLFEYFSETQRNKGNFPGRFSGRQFSNSRSEMNVSTLELGDSALYLCASNKGVWEQGNYEQYFGPGTRLTVT.

CDR3 residues: CASSLVRGPTNTGELFF. CDR3 in DNA: TGCGCCAGCAGCTTGGTGCGGGGACCTACGAACACCGGGGAGCTGTTTTTT. This sequence joins TRBV5-1 and TRBJ2-2, with a possible D match to TRBD2 (6 bases). Between the trimmed V and J ends, which lost 0 bases and 0 bases, there was a span of 12 bases. The germline gives CDR1 SGHRS, CDR2 YFSETQ. This CDR3 is 17 amino acids long.

In this sample, this clonotype turned up many times. This sequence joins TRBV24-1 and TRBJ1-2; D is uncertain. This CDR3 region has 19 residues. Germline CDR1 is KGHDR and CDR2 is SFDVKD. Trimming cost V 2 bases and J 4 bases, with 25 bases left between them. CDR3 sequence (DNA): TGTGCCACCAGTGATTCACCCGGAACGGCCGGGGTTATTAGCTATGGCTACACCTTC. Amino acid sequence: CATSDSPGTAGVISYGYTF.